The 4 T cell receptor beta chains given below trace back to one sample, sequenced in a study of T cell responses to AZD1222 COVID-19 vaccine. Here immunoSEQ multiplex PCR was the method, and the copy in TCRdb shows in-frame clones only, minus some. The sample yields just under 90,000 clones, roughly 88% seen once. The starting material was peripheral blood, obtained on day 0 of MenACWY control vaccination. The receptor set was obtained from an adult in good health.

This sequence joins TRBV15 and TRBJ2-2; D perhaps matches TRBD2 (5 bases). Trimming cost V 0 bases and J 6 bases, with 8 bases left between them. Germline V gene sequence: CDR1 LNHNV, CDR2 YYDKDF (reference sequence). This CDR3 comprises 14 residues. The CDR3 nucleotides read TGTGCCACCAGCAGAGATCGGACTTCCGGGGAGCTGTTTTTT. The encoded protein is CATSRDRTSGELFF.

Only a few counts were recorded for this clone. The chain recombines TRBV7-3 with TRBJ1-2; D not resolved. The germline V gene encodes CDR1 SGHTA and CDR2 FQGTGA. The CDR3 runs 13 residues. V was cut by 0 bases and J by 0 bases, with 2 bases left in between. CDR3 in amino acids: CASSLTANYGYTF. The CDR3 DNA reads TGTGCCAGCAGCTTAACAGCTAACTATGGCTACACCTTC.

The gene calls are TRBV30 and TRBJ2-7; D is perhaps TRBD2 (6 bases). The length of the CDR3 is 14 residues. Trimming left V 0 bases short and J 1 base short, with 10 bases between. Germline V gene sequence: CDR1 GTSNPN, CDR2 SVGIG (reference sequence). The chain's CDR3 is CAWSVGDFSYEQYF. The CDR3 DNA reads as TGTGCCTGGAGTGTAGGGGACTTTTCCTACGAGCAGTACTTC.

Only one count was recorded for this clone. CDR3 DNA sequence: TGTGCCAGCAGCCAAGAAAGCAGGTTAGGGTCACCCCTCCACTTT. Amino acids: CASSQESRLGSPLHF. V and J are TRBV3-1 (or the pseudogene TRBV3-2) and TRBJ1-6; D call uncertain. Trimming cost V 0 bases and J 10 bases, with 13 bases left between them. This CDR3 has 15 residues. CDR1 and CDR2 (germline): LGHDT, YNNKEL (reference sequence).